This T cell receptor beta chain was observed in a study of preoperative IRX-2 immunotherapy in early breast cancer. Measured with immunoSEQ multiplex PCR; TCRdb has only the in-frame clones, and not every one. Among around 25,000 clones listed, approximately 77% were seen once. This sample's treatment: preoperative locoregional IRX-2 cytokine immunotherapy. This phase Ib study tested locoregional IRX-2 cytokine immunotherapy given before surgery. Here the sequenced sample was lymph node tissue, taken after IRX-2 immunotherapy. This receptor was taken from a human donor with breast cancer.

Here the CDR3 reads CASSSDVFRETEAFF. Written as DNA, the CDR3 is TGCGCCAGCAGCTCGGACGTATTTAGGGAGACTGAAGCTTTCTTT. V is TRBV5-1 and J is TRBJ1-1; D gene ambiguous. This CDR3 spans 15 amino acids. Germline V gene sequence: CDR1 SGHRS, CDR2 YFSETQ. V was cut by 3 bases and J by 5 bases, with 17 bases left in between.